The 32 T cell receptor beta chains given below trace back to one sample, sequenced in a study of T cells in Graves' hyperthyroidism and ophthalmopathy. What was amplified from RNA transcripts were TCR beta CDR3 regions. In the first-round RT-PCR of the TCR CDR3, the HTBI primer set was used. MiXCR, run by TCRdb on the multiplex PCR reads, gives a single entry per CDR3 protein. The sample gives about 700,000 distinct CDR3 sequences, roughly 45% of which show up once; 6.5% to 9% is in the top ten. The sequenced material came from peripheral blood or thyroid tissue (not recorded which). Source of these receptors: an adult man with Graves' disease, either hyperthyroidism or ophthalmopathy (not recorded which).

Concerning this clonotype itself: This likely comes from a read error, as the CDR3 has no conserved phenylalanine or tryptophan at its end. The chain combines TRBV7-3 with TRBJ1-1; TRBD1 is a possible D gene (5 bases). With 0 bases removed from V and 3 bases from J, the gap between germline ends came to 5 bases. This CDR3 contains 13 residues. The germline CDR1 and CDR2 sequences are SGHTA and FQGTGA. CDR3 nucleotides: TGTGCCAGCAGCTTAACAGGGGACACTGAAGCTTTCTAT. This sequence encodes CASSLTGDTEAFY.

This chain connects TRBV29-1 to TRBJ1-1; D might be TRBD1 (5 bases). This CDR3 is 14 amino acids long. Germline-derived CDR1 and CDR2 are SQVTM and ANQGSEA. V was shortened by 4 bases and J by 2 bases, with 14 bases between the two germline ends. The DNA for the CDR3 is TGCAGCGTTGCTCGGAAGGGGTTAAACACTGAAGCTTTCTTT. As protein: CSVARKGLNTEAFF.

Turning to this clonotype: Germline and junction disagree at one end, which may indicate a read error. V gene TRBV25-1 combines with J gene TRBJ1-2, with D tentatively TRBD1 (6 bases). Germline-derived CDR1 and CDR2 are MGHDK and SYGVNS. The CDR3 has 15 residues. Here the CDR3 DNA reads TGTGCCAGCAGTGCGAACAGGGAGGGGAGCTATGGCTACACTTTC. Its translation is CASSANREGSYGYTF.

The table lists this clonotype with a few counts. The rearrangement links TRBV7-2 to TRBJ1-2, with a tentative D call TRBD1 (5 bases). The germline V gene encodes CDR1 SGHTA and CDR2 FQGNSA. The CDR3 loop spans 16 amino acids. The V and J ends lost 3 bases and 4 bases respectively, with 18 bases between them. The CDR3 reads CASSLVVTGLGYGYTF. The CDR3 DNA sequence: TGTGCCAGCAGCTTGGTCGTGACGGGGCTTGGCTATGGCTACACCTTC.

This clonotype was picked up a small number of times. The chain recombines TRBV2 with TRBJ1-2; tentative D call: TRBD1 (6 bases). The ends were cut back, 3 bases at V and 6 bases at J, with 17 bases in the middle. CDR1 is SNHLY and CDR2 is FYNNEI in the germline V gene. This CDR3 region has 15 residues. Here the CDR3 DNA reads TGTGCCAGCAGTGATCGAGGAGGGGGTTGGGATGGCTACACCTTC. Its protein product is CASSDRGGGWDGYTF. Full variable domain (outside the CDR3, taken from reference TRBV2 and TRBJ1-2): EPEVTQTPSHQVTQMGQEVILRCVPISNHLYFYWYRQILGQKVEFLVSFYNNEISEKSEIFDDQFSVERPDGSNFTLKIRSTKLEDSAMYFCASSDRGGGWDGYTFGSGTRLTVV.

This clonotype was seen at least ten times. The chain links TRBV7-8 to TRBJ2-7; no definite D call. This CDR3 has 13 residues. Per germline, CDR1 SGHVS and CDR2 FQNEAQ. The ends were cut back, 1 base at V and 5 bases at J, with 9 bases in the middle. The chain's CDR3 is CASSLDGLDEQYF. CDR3 sequence (DNA): TGTGCCAGCAGCTTAGACGGGCTCGACGAGCAGTACTTC.

J is TRBJ2-5 and V is TRBV20-1; 7 nucleotides match TRBD2. The CDR3 loop spans 12 amino acids. V lost 3 bases to trimming and J lost 4 bases; unmatched junction nucleotides: 2. Germline V CDR1 and CDR2: DFQATT, SNEGSKA (reference sequence). CDR3 region: CSARGGTETQYF. CDR3 coding DNA: TGCAGTGCTAGGGGGGGGACAGAGACCCAGTACTTC.

The chain employs TRBV2 and TRBJ1-6, with 8 positions matching TRBD1. Germline CDR1 reads SNHLY; CDR2 reads FYNNEI. The ends lost 7 bases at V and 7 bases at J; junction bases unmatched: 9. The CDR3 has 15 residues. CDR3 residues: CASTTVGQGNSPLHF. The CDR3 DNA sequence: TGTGCCAGCACGACCGTAGGACAGGGCAATTCACCCCTCCACTTT.

CDR3 coding DNA: TGTGCCAGCAGCGACCGCGGGACAACAACTAATGAAAAACTGTTTTTT. This translates into CASSDRGTTTNEKLFF. The rearrangement uses TRBV2 and TRBJ1-4; TRBD1 might be the D (6 bases). V shed 6 bases and J shed 0 bases, with 14 bases lying between them. The CDR3 contains 16 residues. Germline CDR1 SNHLY, CDR2 FYNNEI.

J is TRBJ1-4 and V is TRBV3-1; TRBD1 aligns across 10 bases. Per germline, CDR1 LGHDT and CDR2 YNNKEL (reference sequence). The CDR3 runs 15 residues. The V gene end was trimmed by 3 bases and the J gene end by 6 bases; junction bases not matched to a gene: 4. DNA for the CDR3: TGTGCCAGCAGCCACCGGGACAGGGGACATGAAAAACTGTTTTTT. This codes for CASSHRDRGHEKLFF.

This clonotype appeared many times. V gene TRBV7-9 combines with J gene TRBJ1-1; D gene unclear. There are 14 residues in the CDR3. Trimming took off 3 bases at V and 2 bases at J, with 10 bases between the two ends. From germline, CDR1 is SEHNR and CDR2 FQNEAQ (reference sequence). CDR3 sequence reads: CASSFDWANTEAFF. The DNA of the CDR3 is TGTGCCAGCAGCTTCGATTGGGCCAACACTGAAGCTTTCTTT.

At least ten counts were recorded for this clonotype. The CDR3, as DNA: TGTGCCAGCGGTCCAGGACAGGGGAATAGGGCCTACGAGCAGTACTTC. Translating it yields CASGPGQGNRAYEQYF. J is TRBJ2-7 and V is TRBV25-1, with 9 bases that match TRBD1. This CDR3 contains 16 residues. The germline gives CDR1 MGHDK, CDR2 SYGVNS. Trimming removed 8 bases from V and 2 bases from J; junction bases left unmatched: 13.

This clonotype was seen at least ten times. V and J are TRBV24-1 and TRBJ2-7; D call uncertain. The CDR3 is made up of 11 amino acids. In germline, CDR1 is KGHDR, CDR2 SFDVKD. Trimming removed 1 base at V and 4 bases at J, with 1 base between. The CDR3 DNA sequence: TGTGCCACCAGTGATTTTTACGAGCAGTACTTC. Its translation is CATSDFYEQYF.

This clonotype was observed many times. The chain employs TRBV7-8 and TRBJ2-7, with TRBD2 matching 10 bases. Germline CDR1 is SGHVS and CDR2 is FQNEAQ. J was trimmed by 4 bases and V by 4 bases; bases with no gene match: 10. This CDR3 spans 16 amino acids. DNA of the CDR3: TGTGCCAGCAGCTCAGCCTCTAGCGGGAGTAGGTACGAGCAGTACTTC. This codes for CASSSASSGSRYEQYF.

This clonotype was detected a few times. The chain uses TRBV12-3 or TRBV12-4 and TRBJ1-1, with 8 nucleotides matching TRBD1. J was trimmed by 4 bases and V by 7 bases; bases with no gene match: 5. The CDR3 is 13 residues long. The DNA for the CDR3 is TGTGCCAGCACCTACAGGGGGGGCACTGAAGCTTTCTTT. This gives the protein CASTYRGGTEAFF.

Concerning this clonotype itself: A clone one base away is much larger, so this may be a read error. This chain uses TRBV11-2 with TRBJ2-7; perhaps TRBD1 as D (7 bases). This CDR3 has 13 amino acids. The germline gives CDR1 SGHAT, CDR2 FQNNGV. As DNA, the CDR3 is TGTGCCAGCAGCCAGGGGGGATCCTACGAGCAGTGCTTC. It encodes CASSQGGSYEQCF. The full variable domain, in which reference TRBV11-2 and TRBJ2-7 provide the parts outside the CDR3, is EAGVAQSPRYKIIEKRQSVAFWCNPISGHATLYWYQQILGQGPKLLIQFQNNGVVDDSQLPKDRFSAERLKGVDSTLKIQPAKLEDSAVYLCASSQGGSYEQCFGPGTRLTVT.

Ten or more counts support this clonotype. The chain employs TRBV10-2 and TRBJ1-4; 7 bases align to TRBD1. Per the germline V gene, CDR1 is WSHSY and CDR2 is SAAADI. Losses at the gene ends were 7 bases for V and 5 bases for J; bases not matched to a gene: 4. The CDR3 has 13 residues. The CDR3 nucleotides read TGCGCCAGCACCGACAGGGTAAATGAAAAACTGTTTTTT. Translating it yields CASTDRVNEKLFF.

This clonotype was picked up many times. The chain recombines TRBV7-2 with TRBJ1-2, with D possibly TRBD1 on 6 matching bases. The CDR3 runs 13 residues. In germline, CDR1 is SGHTA, CDR2 FQGNSA. Trimming removed 1 base at V and 8 bases at J, with 11 bases between. CDR3 nucleotides: TGTGCCAGCAGCTTAGACAGGGATTTAGGCTACACCTTC. This encodes CASSLDRDLGYTF.

Note on this clonotype: This may arise from a read error, as a much more abundant clone is one base away. The CDR3 DNA follows: TGTGCCAGCAGTTTAGATAGGGTTCGGACCCAGCATTTT. It codes for CASSLDRVRTQHF. This sequence joins TRBV12-3 or TRBV12-4 and TRBJ1-5; D remains ambiguous. Trimming took off 1 base at V and 11 bases at J, with 12 bases between the two ends. The CDR3 covers 13 residues.

The chain recombines TRBV20-1 with TRBJ1-2; 7 nucleotides agree with TRBD1. V lost 6 bases to trimming and J lost 0 bases; unmatched junction nucleotides: 4. The germline gives CDR1 DFQATT, CDR2 SNEGSKA (reference sequence). The CDR3 is 13 amino acids. CDR3 in DNA: TGCAGTGCGGGACAGCCTCCTAACTATGGCTACACCTTC. Translating it yields CSAGQPPNYGYTF.

This chain links TRBV29-1 with TRBJ1-5; 9 bases are a match to TRBD1. In germline, CDR1 is SQVTM, CDR2 ANQGSEA. The CDR3 contains 12 residues. The V gene end was trimmed by 7 bases and the J gene end by 11 bases; junction bases not matched to a gene: 9. The CDR3 DNA reads TGCAGCGGAGGACAGGGGAGAGGGACCCAGCATTTT. Its translation: CSGGQGRGTQHF.

The chain carries TRBV7-3 and TRBJ1-6; a possible D gene is TRBD1 (6 bases). The V gene's germline CDR1 is SGHTA and CDR2 FQGTGA. This CDR3 has 15 residues. CDR3 residues: CARDQTGSWLSPLHF. The CDR3 DNA is TGTGCTAGAGACCAGACAGGAAGCTGGTTGTCACCCCTCCACTTT.

The chain uses TRBV5-4 and TRBJ2-6; 7 positions agree with TRBD1. V shed 1 base and J 3 bases; nucleotides not matched to a gene: 10. This CDR3 has 18 amino acids. The germline CDR1 and CDR2 sequences are SGHNT and YYREEE (reference sequence). In nucleotides, the CDR3 is TGTGCCAGCAGCTTGCCGGGGACAGTGCCTCGTGGGGCCAACGTCCTGACTTTC. Translated, it gives CASSLPGTVPRGANVLTF. The full variable domain, with the rest looked up from reference TRBV5-4 and TRBJ2-6, is ETGVTQSPTHLIKTRGQQVTLRCSSQSGHNTVSWYQQALGQGPQFIFQYYREEENGRGNFPPRFSGLQFPNYSSELNVNALELDDSALYLCASSLPGTVPRGANVLTFGAGSRLTVL.

In its sample, this clonotype was seen once. The junction departs from the called germline gene at one end, perhaps through a read error. The chain combines TRBV29-1 with TRBJ1-2, with 7 bases identical to TRBD1. CDR1 and CDR2 (germline): SQVTM, ANQGSEA. The CDR3 length is 12 residues. The CDR3 region is CSLDRALYGYTF. The DNA of the CDR3 is TGCAGCCTTGACAGGGCCCTCTATGGCTACACCTTC.

This clonotype was counted between two and nine times. This rearrangement joins TRBV2 to TRBJ1-1; the D is unclear. V lost 6 bases and J lost 1, with 15 bases in between. This CDR3 spans 15 amino acids. From germline, CDR1 is SNHLY and CDR2 FYNNEI. CDR3 coding DNA: TGTGCCAGCAGGGGCCCGGGTAACCAGAACACTGAAGCTTTCTTT. This codes for CASRGPGNQNTEAFF.

About this clonotype itself: Without the conserved terminal phenylalanine or tryptophan, this CDR3 likely stems from a read error. The DNA is omitted, as the CDR3 cannot be located on it reliably, and the CDR3 follows TCRdb's listing. The genes are TRBV25-1 and TRBJ1-6. The germline gives CDR1 MGHDK, CDR2 SYGVNS. The CDR3 is made up of 8 amino acids, end residues included. This chain's CDR3 is CASSEYIQ.

This sequence joins TRBV5-1 and TRBJ1-2; the match to TRBD1 covers 10 bases. The trim removed 0 bases at V and 4 bases at J, leaving 6 bases unmatched. Germline V gene sequence: CDR1 SGHRS, CDR2 YFSETQ. The CDR3 loop spans 16 amino acids. This CDR3 reads CASSLAGTGAAYGYTF. The DNA of the CDR3 is TGCGCCAGCAGCTTGGCCGGGACAGGGGCGGCCTATGGCTACACCTTC.

This clonotype was found a few times. V and J are TRBV7-9 and TRBJ1-2; D is uncertain. Trimming removed 5 bases at V and 7 bases at J, with 11 bases between. Germline CDR1 reads SEHNR; CDR2 reads FQNEAQ (reference sequence). This CDR3 region has 12 residues. The CDR3 spells CASSPGPRGYTF. DNA for the CDR3: TGTGCCAGCAGCCCCGGTCCTCGTGGCTACACCTTC.

A note on this clonotype: The CDR3 ends on some other residue instead of the conserved phenylalanine or tryptophan, so this is likely a read error. The V gene is TRBV7-8, the J gene TRBJ2-5, with 7 bases fitting TRBD2. The CDR3 covers 15 residues. In germline, CDR1 is SGHVS, CDR2 FQNEAQ. The V gene end was trimmed by 5 bases and the J gene end by 1 base; junction bases not matched to a gene: 7. The DNA for the CDR3 is TGTGCCAGCAGCCGGGGGGATCACAGCCAAGAGACCCAGTACTAC. Translated, it gives CASSRGDHSQETQYY.

Written as DNA, the CDR3 is TGTGCCAGCAGCTTAGTCGGGGCCAGGGGGACCTACGAGCAGTACTTC. Translating it yields CASSLVGARGTYEQYF. The V gene is TRBV7-3, the J gene TRBJ2-7, with 7 nucleotides matching TRBD1. This CDR3 region has 16 residues. The germline CDR1 and CDR2 sequences are SGHTA and FQGTGA. V gave up 2 bases and J gave up 2 bases; unmatched junction bases: 9.

The genes are TRBV5-5 and TRBJ1-5, with 9 nucleotides matching TRBD1. Germline lookup yields CDR1 SGHKS and CDR2 YYEKEE (reference sequence). The CDR3 sequence is 15 residues long. V shed 6 bases, J shed 4 bases, and the junction held 8 bases outside the gene matches. CDR3 nucleotides: TGTGCCAGCATCATCTCCGGGACAGGGAATCAGCCCCAGCATTTT. This sequence encodes CASIISGTGNQPQHF.

The chain joins TRBV12-3 or TRBV12-4 to TRBJ1-5; no clear D gene. Trimming pared 8 bases from V and 3 bases from J, leaving 14 bases between. The CDR3 sequence is 14 residues long. CDR3: CASSRPGLNQPQHF. The CDR3 DNA is TGTGCCAGCTCCCGTCCGGGCCTCAATCAGCCCCAGCATTTT.